Many counts were recorded for the clone carrying this T cell receptor beta chain. The antigen remains unidentified. Amplified TCR beta CDR3 regions were obtained using RNA transcripts as template. The first-round RT-PCR employed HTBI primers together with the Qiagen OneStep RT-PCR kit. A multiplex PCR was then performed as the second round. Each CDR3 protein is one row after TCRdb ran MiXCR on the multiplex PCR reads. The table has roughly 700,000 distinct CDR3 sequences, 40% seen once; the top ten hold approximately 46%. This specimen comes from a study of Graves' ophthalmopathy and Graves' hyperthyroidism. Study details: Peripheral blood (taken before any treatment) was collected at initial diagnosis. Study-level results: Blood repertoires reportedly contained most expanded thyroid clonotypes above 0.001 frequency.

V was clipped by 3 bases and J by 7 bases, with 16 bases between them. The CDR3 sequence is 13 residues long. Germline V gene data show CDR1 as SQVTM and CDR2 as ANQGSEA. Diagnosis relied on clinical symptoms, serum thyroxine, TRAb, thyroid ultrasound and orbital computed tomography. What was sequenced was peripheral blood. The chain carries TRBV29-1 and TRBJ2-7; D is possibly TRBD2 (5 bases). The TCR sequence derives from an adult man with Graves' ophthalmopathy. The CDR3: CSVDPRTGGEQYF. DNA of the CDR3: TGCAGCGTTGATCCCCGGACGGGCGGGGAGCAGTACTTC.